These 10 T cell receptor beta chains share one sample of origin, sequenced in a study of blood T cells in healthy people across ages. A sample-barcoded 5' primer and a J-beta primer mix were used in a second PCR of about 7 to 12 cycles. TCRdb re-called the 5' RACE reads through MiXCR, storing one row per CDR3 protein. The sample holds roughly 550,000 distinct CDR3 sequences; about 24% are singletons and the top ten take less than 9%. These same records also appear under a second study, on T cells of mothers and their children.

The sequencing input was blood. These receptors were obtained from a boy aged 5 to 17 in good health.

The V call is TRBV3-1, the J call TRBJ1-4; D is ambiguous. The CDR3 is 17 amino acids. The V gene lost 4 bases and the J gene lost 3 bases, with 18 bases spanning the gap. Germline-derived CDR1 and CDR2 are LGHDT and YNNKEL (reference sequence). As DNA, the CDR3 is TGTGCCAGCAGCCTACCCCAATCGGAGGGAGCTAATGAAAAACTGTTTTTT. This gives the protein CASSLPQSEGANEKLFF.

This clonotype was seen only a few times. V usage is TRBV20-1 and J usage is TRBJ1-2; D gene ambiguous. Trimming took off 4 bases at V and 2 bases at J, with 11 bases between the two ends. Germline V lookup: CDR1 DFQATT, CDR2 SNEGSKA (reference sequence). The CDR3 spans 13 residues. For the CDR3, the DNA is TGCAGTGCTATCGGTACGGGGAACTATGGCTACACCTTC. It encodes CSAIGTGNYGYTF.

The chain joins TRBV6-5 to TRBJ2-5; 8 nucleotides agree with TRBD2. The J call may be wrong; the DNA end is better matched by TRBJ2-1. CDR1 MNHEY and CDR2 SVGAGI come from the germline V gene. This CDR3 region has 17 residues. The CDR3 sequence is CASSWGGLGLENNEQFF. In DNA form, the CDR3 reads TGTGCCAGCAGTTGGGGAGGGCTGGGACTAGAGAACAATGAGCAGTTCTTC.

The chain carries TRBV20-1 and TRBJ2-3; D gene unclear. Trimming stripped 3 bases from V and 5 bases from J, with 9 bases between. Germline CDR1 and CDR2: DFQATT and SNEGSKA (reference sequence). This CDR3 comprises 12 residues. This chain's CDR3 is CSARRGQDTQYF. CDR3 DNA sequence: TGCAGTGCTAGGCGAGGTCAAGATACGCAGTATTTT.

V and J are TRBV5-1 and TRBJ2-1; D gene unclear. CDR1 is SGHRS and CDR2 is YFSETQ in the germline V gene. The CDR3 is 16 residues long. V was shortened by 0 bases and J by 1 base, with 11 bases between the two germline ends. CDR3 in amino acids: CASSLAERGSYNEQFF. For the CDR3, the DNA is TGCGCCAGCAGCTTGGCGGAGAGAGGATCCTACAATGAGCAGTTCTTC.

This chain connects TRBV7-9 to TRBJ1-2; the D is unclear. Trimming took off 4 bases at V and 4 bases at J, with 19 bases between the two ends. The CDR3 runs to 16 residues. Germline CDR1 is SEHNR and CDR2 is FQNEAQ (reference sequence). CDR3 bases: TGTGCCAGCAGCTCTCGGGTGAAGGACGGAGCCTATGGCTACACCTTC. Translation gives CASSSRVKDGAYGYTF.

V and J are TRBV29-1 and TRBJ2-1; D gene ambiguous. The CDR3 length is 17 residues. V gave up 0 bases and J gave up 9 bases, with 24 bases separating them. Germline V gene data show CDR1 as SQVTM and CDR2 as ANQGSEA. CDR3 sequence reads: CSVEEVVNPKKLGEQFF. CDR3 nucleotides: TGCAGCGTTGAAGAAGTCGTCAATCCGAAAAAGCTCGGTGAGCAGTTCTTC.

This clonotype was recorded a few times. The V gene is TRBV3-1, the J gene TRBJ1-5; a weak D match, TRBD1 (6 bases). This CDR3 has 16 residues. Germline values: CDR1 LGHDT, CDR2 YNNKEL (reference sequence). Trimming removed 1 base at V and 7 bases at J, with 17 bases between. The CDR3 DNA follows: TGTGCCAGCAGCCAAGGAATACCAGGGGTTGGCCAGCCCCAGCATTTT. Protein sequence: CASSQGIPGVGQPQHF. The full variable domain, rest sourced from reference TRBV3-1 and TRBJ1-5, is DTAVSQTPKYLVTQMGNDKSIKCEQNLGHDTMYWYKQDSKKFLKIMFSYNNKELIINETVPNRFSPKSPDKAHLNLHINSLELGDSAVYFCASSQGIPGVGQPQHFGDGTRLSIL.

The chain recombines TRBV7-8 with TRBJ2-5; 8 nucleotides match TRBD2. The closer fit of TRBJ2-1 to the DNA end suggests the J call may be wrong. CDR1 and CDR2 (germline): SGHVS, FQNEAQ. This CDR3 has 18 amino acids. CDR3 nucleotide sequence: TGTGCCAGCAGCTTAGCCGTAGTAGCGGGATTAGAATACAATGAGCAGTTCTTC. Amino acid sequence: CASSLAVVAGLEYNEQFF.

CDR3: CASSPSGLGTYEQYF. The CDR3, as DNA: TGTGCCAGCAGCCCCTCGGGGTTGGGGACCTACGAGCAGTACTTC. The genes are TRBV7-9 and TRBJ2-7; possible D gene TRBD2, 5 bases. The CDR3 length is 15 residues. Germline V gene lookup returns CDR1 SEHNR and CDR2 FQNEAQ (reference sequence). Trimming shortened V by 5 bases and J by 2 bases, and 16 bases separated the two germline ends.